Below are 8 T cell receptor beta chains sequenced from a single sample in a study of blood T cell repertoires in COVID-19. Only in-frame clones appear in the TCRdb table, and some are missing; sequencing was by immunoSEQ multiplex PCR. This sample has just over 300,000 clones, with around 90% found just once. Input material: PBMCs or T cells enriched from blood (not recorded which). These receptors all come from a woman aged 18 to 35 with acute COVID-19.

The V and J genes are TRBV2 and TRBJ1-2, with D possibly matching TRBD1 (5 bases). The CDR3 covers 14 residues. Deletions cut 1 base from V and 6 bases from J, with 12 bases between. CDR1 SNHLY and CDR2 FYNNEI come from the germline V gene. The CDR3 spells CASSEGPQVDGYTF. DNA for the CDR3: TGTGCCAGCAGTGAAGGACCACAGGTGGATGGCTACACCTTC.

Notes on this clone: A read error may produce the germline difference seen at one junction end. The chain joins TRBV7-7 to TRBJ2-5, with 13 nucleotides matching TRBD2. Looked up from germline, CDR1 is SSHAT and CDR2 is FNYEAQ (reference sequence). CDR3 length: 15 residues. The CDR3 coding sequence is TGTGCTAGCACCCGGACTAGCGGGAGAGGTGAGACCCAGTACTTC. Amino acids: CASTRTSGRGETQYF.

V and J are TRBV9 and TRBJ2-3; no definite D call. Trimming took off 5 bases at V and 3 bases at J, with 13 bases between the two ends. The CDR3 runs to 14 residues. CDR1 and CDR2 from the germline V gene are SGDLS and YYNGEE. CDR3 loop: CASSLRPGTDTQYF. CDR3 sequence (DNA): TGTGCCAGCAGTCTAAGACCCGGGACAGATACGCAGTATTTT.

The rearrangement joins TRBV5-8 to TRBJ1-5; 7 bases agree with TRBD1. This CDR3 region has 14 residues. The ends lost 5 bases at V and 2 bases at J; junction bases unmatched: 4. CDR1 and CDR2 from the germline V gene are SGHTS and YDEGEE. Here the CDR3 reads CASSPGQGNQPQHF. CDR3 DNA sequence: TGTGCCAGCAGTCCTGGACAGGGCAATCAGCCCCAGCATTTT.

The J gene is TRBJ2-2, the V gene TRBV19, with 13 bases aligning to TRBD2. CDR1 is LNHDA, CDR2 SQIVND, per germline (reference sequence). The CDR3 sequence is 15 residues long. Unmatched junction bases numbered 9, after V lost 5 bases and J lost 12 bases. In DNA, the CDR3 is TGTGCCAGTAGTCCCCGGACTAGCGGGAGCCTTCAGCTGTTTTTT. It yields the protein CASSPRTSGSLQLFF.

The chain employs TRBV28 and TRBJ1-5; D gene unclear. The CDR3 contains 14 residues. The germline CDR1 and CDR2 sequences are MDHEN and SYDVKM. Trimming stripped 5 bases from V and 3 bases from J, with 11 bases between. DNA of the CDR3: TGTGCCAGCAGTACCGCGGGTAACAATCAGCCCCAGCATTTT. It encodes CASSTAGNNQPQHF.

The chain uses TRBV28 and TRBJ1-6; 10 bases are shared with TRBD1. CDR3 length equals 16 residues. Trimming cost V 2 bases and J 7 bases; bases outside gene matches: 5. Germline V CDR1 and CDR2: MDHEN, SYDVKM. The CDR3: CASSLEGGQGNSPLHF. The DNA of the CDR3 is TGTGCCAGCAGTTTAGAAGGGGGACAGGGGAATTCACCCCTCCACTTT. The whole variable domain, remainder taken from reference TRBV28 and TRBJ1-6, is DVKVTQSSRYLVKRTGEKVFLECVQDMDHENMFWYRQDPGLGLRLIYFSYDVKMKEKGDIPEGYSVSREKKERFSLILESASTNQTSMYLCASSLEGGQGNSPLHFGNGTRLTVT.

V usage is TRBV5-5 and J usage is TRBJ2-7; D may be TRBD2 (6 bases). The CDR3 runs 14 residues. Between the trimmed V and J ends, which lost 4 bases and 3 bases, there was a span of 14 bases. CDR1 and CDR2 from the germline V gene are SGHKS and YYEKEE (reference sequence). As DNA, the CDR3 is TGTGCCAGCAGCCCGGGACTTTTACTCTACGAGCAGTACTTC. Protein product: CASSPGLLLYEQYF. Filled out from reference TRBV5-5 and TRBJ2-7, the complete variable domain reads DAGVTQSPTHLIKTRGQQVTLRCSPISGHKSVSWYQQVLGQGPQFIFQYYEKEERGRGNFPDRFSARQFPNYSSELNVNALLLGDSALYLCASSPGLLLYEQYFGPGTRLTVT.